This T cell receptor (beta chain) was documented in a study of regulatory T cells in long-lasting Graves disease. General study findings and limits: Segments TRBV28, TRBJ1-2 and TRBJ2-5 showed preferential usage in persistent disease. Patients whose Graves' disease persisted exhibited lower TCR diversity than those newly diagnosed.

Construction of the TCR beta libraries employed iRepertoire HTBI primers in conjunction with Arm-PCR of CDR3 regions. TCRdb re-analysed the multiplex PCR reads in MiXCR, keeping a single row per CDR3 protein. The repertoire includes 500,000 to 800,000 distinct CDR3 sequences, 25% to 35% of them detected once, and about two fifths sits in the top ten. This clonotype was found a few times. Its specificity is not known. Described time point: persistent/refractory GD, antithyroid drugs over 5 years with positive TRAb. From RNA extracted from PBMCs, the TCR library was made. The V gene lost 4 bases and the J gene lost 2 bases, with 6 bases spanning the gap. The V gene's germline CDR1 is SGHAT and CDR2 FQNNGV. This CDR3 is built from 13 residues.

The source is a female donor with Graves disease. The sample consisted of peripheral blood mononuclear cells (PBMCs), taken when the disease was refractory, from a patient treated with antithyroid drugs. The chain uses TRBV11-2 and TRBJ1-5, with D uncertain. CDR3 in amino acids: CASSYNGNQPQHF. The CDR3 bases are TGTGCCAGCAGCTACAACGGCAATCAGCCCCAGCATTTT.